A selection of T cell receptor beta chains follows, all from one sample in a study of cytomegalovirus exposure and HLA in healthy donors. Sequenced by immunoSEQ multiplex PCR; TCRdb stores in-frame clones only, minus some. The data hold around 110,000 clones, with 9.5% observed a single time. Sequenced material: PBMCs. These receptors all come from a man aged 25-45 years in good health and CMV-seronegative. The CDR3 runs from the conserved cysteine through the conserved F or W. The order of the fields is V gene, CDR3 protein.

>TRBV7-2
CASSLVGQGVGETQYF
>TRBV30
CAWSGTGGYYEQYF
>TRBV30
CAWRIPPGLAGDYEQYF
>TRBV27
CASSRQVGAPGELFF
>TRBV6-5
CASSQRLPNTGELFF
>TRBV7-8
CASSWDYRSYEQYF
>TRBV5-4
CASSDSRGASDTQYF
>TRBV11-2
CASSLSVGDEQFF
>TRBV2
CASSTGVTNQPQHF
>TRBV28
CASSPSTGIGYTF
>TRBV7-6
CASSTPSRGYEQYF
>TRBV4-1
CASSLNWQTATNEKLFF
>TRBV10-3
CANNQNRGNTEAFF